The present T cell receptor beta chain was sequenced within a study of blood T cell repertoires in COVID-19. Repertoires were generated with immunoSEQ multiplex PCR, while TCRdb's copy carries only in-frame clones and drops some. Of 120,000 or so clones listed, 60% to 80% are singletons. V was clipped by 7 bases and J by 0 bases; unmatched bases: 12. Germline CDR1 is SNHLY and CDR2 is FYNNEI. The CDR3 runs to 17 residues. The genes are TRBV2 and TRBJ2-7; 10 nucleotides align to TRBD2. Specimen: peripheral blood. The receptor comes from a woman over 75 with active or convalescent COVID-19. CDR3 residues: CASKYRLAGETSYEQYF. The DNA of the CDR3 is TGTGCCAGCAAATATCGTCTAGCGGGAGAAACCTCCTACGAGCAGTACTTC.